The rows below give T cell receptor beta chains drawn from one sample of a study of shared clonotypes between healthy human individuals. Profiled with immunoSEQ multiplex PCR; TCRdb holds only in-frame clones, not every one. The sample lists around 2,000,000 clones, about 95% occurring once. Sequences were obtained from naive CD8+ T cells sorted from blood. The receptors derive from a man between 18 and 35 years old in good health. CDR3s include the opening cysteine and the closing phenylalanine or tryptophan. D genes are given only for firm matches. Clone size is not always given. Where it is, it says once, few, many or a class for expanded clones.

cdr3_nt,cdr3_aa,clone_size,v_call,j_call,d_call
TGTGCCAGCAAGGAGTTCCCCTCGAACACTGAAGCTTTCTTT,CASKEFPSNTEAFF,-,TRBV13,TRBJ1-1,-
TGTGCCAGCAGCTTAGCTAGGGAGTACGAGCAGTACTTC,CASSLAREYEQYF,-,TRBV7-6,TRBJ2-7,-
TGTGCCTGGGACGACACCGTCACAGATACGCAGTATTTT,CAWDDTVTDTQYF,-,TRBV30,TRBJ2-3,-
TGTGCCAGCAGCTCCGGGACTAGCGGGGGGGCCTACAATGAGCAGTTCTTC,CASSSGTSGGAYNEQFF,-,TRBV5-8,TRBJ2-1,TRBD2
TGTGCCAGCAGCTTAGTACCGGACAGGGTCACCGATGGCTACACCTTC,CASSLVPDRVTDGYTF,-,TRBV5-4,TRBJ1-2,TRBD1
TGTGCCATCAGCGGGACAGGAATGAACACTGAAGCTTTCTTT,CAISGTGMNTEAFF,-,TRBV10-3,TRBJ1-1,TRBD1
TGTGCCAGCAGCTTTCAGGGGGCCAATGGCTACACCTTC,CASSFQGANGYTF,-,TRBV7-9,TRBJ1-2,TRBD1
TGTGCCAGCAGCTCGCCCGACCGAGTCTACGAGCAGTACTTC,CASSSPDRVYEQYF,-,TRBV7-9,TRBJ2-7,-
TGTGCCAGCAGTGGGACTAGCGGGGGGATAGAGCAGTACTTC,CASSGTSGGIEQYF,once,TRBV2,TRBJ2-7,TRBD2
TGTGCCAGCACCTTAGACTGGGGTTCACCCCTCCACTTT,CASTLDWGSPLHF,-,TRBV27,TRBJ1-6,-
TGTGCCAGCAGCTTAGTGGGCGCCTATGGCTACACCTTC,CASSLVGAYGYTF,once,TRBV7-9,TRBJ1-2,-
TGTGCCAGCAGCAACGTACAGGGGGGCCACGAGCAGTACTTC,CASSNVQGGHEQYF,-,TRBV7-6,TRBJ2-7,TRBD1
TGTGCCAGCAGTTACTCGGAGAACTATGGCTACACCTTC,CASSYSENYGYTF,-,TRBV6-6,TRBJ1-2,-
TGCGCCAGCAGCTCGGGGGGGTTGGACAATGAGCAGTTCTTC,CASSSGGLDNEQFF,-,TRBV4-1,TRBJ2-1,TRBD2
TGTGCCAGCAGCTTCTGGGGTAATGAGCAGTACTTC,CASSFWGNEQYF,-,TRBV5-6,TRBJ2-7,-
TGTGCCAGCAGTCCTCGGGACAGTTCCTACGAGCAGTACTTC,CASSPRDSSYEQYF,-,TRBV28,TRBJ2-7,TRBD1
TGCGCCAGCAGTGAGGCTAGCGGGTGGACCACCGGGGAGCTGTTTTTT,CASSEASGWTTGELFF,-,TRBV10-1,TRBJ2-2,TRBD2
TGTGCCAGCAGTTACGTCTCTAGCACAGATACGCAGTATTTT,CASSYVSSTDTQYF,once,TRBV6-5,TRBJ2-3,-
TGTGCCAGCACGACTACGACAGGGGCGGGAACTGAAGCTTTCTTT,CASTTTTGAGTEAFF,-,TRBV6-5,TRBJ1-1,TRBD1
TGTGCCAGCAGCCCAGGGGTTTCAAACCCACCTAATGAAAAACTGTTTTTT,CASSPGVSNPPNEKLFF,-,TRBV28,TRBJ1-4,-